The following is a T cell receptor beta chain sequence with its context. Its antigen remains unknown. The CDR3 contains 16 residues. The junction had 3 bases not matched to a gene; V was cut back by 1 base and J by 1 base. Germline lookup yields CDR1 SGHTA and CDR2 FQGNSA. The data were produced by immunoSEQ multiplex PCR, yet TCRdb's version contains in-frame clones alone and is incomplete. This table holds around 80,000 clones, roughly nine tenths found once. This entry comes from a study of OX40 agonist ivuxolimab in advanced cancers. On the study more broadly: Among those treated, three patients had partial responses, one with hepatocellular carcinoma and two with cutaneous melanoma. General study results and limits: No antigen was identified for the clonally expanded peripheral T cells. Partial responders dosed at 0.1-3.0 mg/kg displayed clonal expansion ranking among the lowest.

Sequencing used CD4+ or CD8+ T cells sorted from blood, obtained in a trial of the OX40 agonist ivuxolimab. This TCR was recovered from an adult with an advanced solid tumor such as melanoma, head and neck, liver or kidney cancer. The V call is TRBV7-2, the J call TRBJ2-2; 7 positions match TRBD2. CDR3 in DNA: TGTGCCAGCAGCTTAGTTGGCGGGGGGAACACCGGGGAGCTGTTTTTT. Residues: CASSLVGGGNTGELFF.